These 20 T cell receptor beta chains were all obtained from the same sample, sequenced in a study of blood T cell repertoires in COVID-19. Profiling relied on immunoSEQ multiplex PCR, and the TCRdb table lists in-frame clones only, not all of them. The sample includes some 200,000 clones, about 85% of them seen just once. Sequenced sample: peripheral blood. The receptors stem from a woman in her sixties or seventies who had recovered from COVID-19.

A word on this clone: Other DNA sequences in the sample encode the same CDR3. V gene TRBV30 combines with J gene TRBJ2-7; 8 nucleotides match TRBD1. The germline V gene encodes CDR1 GTSNPN and CDR2 SVGIG (reference sequence). The CDR3 is made up of 14 amino acids. Trimming at V came to 3 bases and at J to 0 bases, leaving 4 bases not matched to a gene. The CDR3: CAWRTGGNSYEQYF. The CDR3 DNA sequence: TGTGCCTGGAGAACAGGGGGAAACTCCTACGAGCAGTACTTC.

This chain links TRBV30 with TRBJ2-3; 9 positions agree with TRBD2. V was clipped by 1 base and J by 13 bases; unmatched bases: 3. The CDR3 runs to 11 residues. Per germline, CDR1 GTSNPN and CDR2 SVGIG (reference sequence). This CDR3 is CAWSGGGAEYF. In DNA, the CDR3 is TGTGCCTGGAGTGGCGGGGGGGCCGAGTATTTT. Full variable domain (outside the CDR3, taken from reference TRBV30 and TRBJ2-3): SQTIHQWPATLVQPVGSPLSLECTVEGTSNPNLYWYRQAAGRGLQLLFYSVGIGQISSEVPQNLSASRPQDRQFILSSKKLLLSDSGFYLCAWSGGGAEYFGPGTRLTVL.

The chain combines TRBV2 with TRBJ1-6; 7 bases are a match to TRBD1. The length of the CDR3 is 13 residues. J gave up 5 bases and V 8 bases, and 3 bases lay outside the gene matches. Germline CDR1 and CDR2: SNHLY and FYNNEI. The CDR3 nucleotides are TGTGCCAGCTTCGGGACAGATAATTCACCCCTCCACTTT. Translation: CASFGTDNSPLHF.

The chain is built from TRBV7-3 and TRBJ2-2; weak D call: TRBD1 (6 bases). The CDR3 runs 16 residues. The germline V and J ends were trimmed by 5 bases and 1 base, with 14 bases remaining between them. Germline CDR1 is SGHTA and CDR2 is FQGTGA. The CDR3 DNA follows: TGTGCCAGCAGCCCAGCCCAGGACAGGAACACCGGGGAGCTGTTTTTT. It yields the protein CASSPAQDRNTGELFF.

The V and J genes are TRBV3-1 (or the pseudogene TRBV3-2) and TRBJ2-6, with a weak D call TRBD2 (5 bases). This CDR3 spans 18 amino acids. V gave up 4 bases and J gave up 0 bases, with 16 bases separating them. Germline values: CDR1 LGHDT, CDR2 YNNKEL (reference sequence). The CDR3 loop reads CASSPLLLANSGANVLTF. The CDR3 region has the DNA TGTGCCAGCAGCCCCCTACTTCTAGCTAACTCTGGGGCCAACGTCCTGACTTTC.

V and J are TRBV5-6 and TRBJ2-7, with D perhaps TRBD1 (7 bases). Between the trimmed V and J ends, which lost 2 bases and 5 bases, there was a span of 11 bases. The CDR3 extends over 13 amino acids. Germline V gives CDR1 SGHDT, CDR2 YYEEEE. The chain's CDR3 is CASSFGGGNEQYF. CDR3 coding DNA: TGTGCCAGCAGCTTCGGAGGGGGCAACGAGCAGTACTTC.

This clone showed up just once. This rearrangement joins TRBV11-1 to TRBJ2-7; tentative D call: TRBD2 (5 bases). Between the trimmed V and J ends, which lost 2 bases and 3 bases, there was a span of 11 bases. The V gene's germline CDR1 is SGHAT and CDR2 FQDESV (reference sequence). This CDR3 has 14 amino acids. This CDR3 is CASSLYGEIYEQYF. The CDR3 DNA is TGTGCCAGCAGCTTATATGGGGAGATCTACGAGCAGTACTTC.

The chain has TRBV6-5 and TRBJ1-1; no definite D call. V was cut by 0 bases and J by 3 bases, with 8 bases left in between. The germline V gene has CDR1 MNHEY and CDR2 SVGAGI. The CDR3 is 14 amino acids. DNA for the CDR3: TGTGCCAGCAGTTACTCGATACAGTACACTGAAGCTTTCTTT. Residues: CASSYSIQYTEAFF.

V and J are TRBV5-1 and TRBJ1-2, with 8 bases identical to TRBD1. Trimming took 4 bases from V and 1 from J; bases not matched to a gene: 6. Germline V gene lookup returns CDR1 SGHRS and CDR2 YFSETQ. The CDR3 is 15 residues long. CDR3 sequence: CASSGTGGGNYGYTF. The CDR3 bases are TGCGCCAGCAGCGGAACAGGGGGAGGTAACTATGGCTACACCTTC.

J is TRBJ2-5 and V is TRBV10-3, with 10 bases identical to TRBD1. The junction had 5 bases not matched to a gene; V was cut back by 5 bases and J by 2 bases. CDR3 length: 15 residues. The V gene's germline CDR1 is ENHRY and CDR2 SYGVKD. CDR3 region: CAISIGTGDQETQYF. The CDR3 DNA is TGTGCCATCAGTATCGGGACAGGGGATCAAGAGACCCAGTACTTC.

The chain carries TRBV7-9 and TRBJ1-2; TRBD1 matches 8 bases. Losses at the gene ends were 5 bases for V and 4 bases for J; bases not matched to a gene: 9. The CDR3 runs to 15 residues. Germline V gene data show CDR1 as SEHNR and CDR2 as FQNEAQ (reference sequence). The CDR3 loop is CASSLWDRRGYGYTF. As DNA, the CDR3 is TGTGCCAGCAGCCTGTGGGACAGGCGGGGCTATGGCTACACCTTC.

In the case of this clone: The junction departs from germline at one end; a sequencing error may be responsible. This chain uses TRBV7-7 with TRBJ1-4; D is perhaps TRBD1 (6 bases). The CDR3 contains 15 residues. Germline-derived CDR1 and CDR2 are SSHAT and FNYEAQ (reference sequence). The CDR3 protein is CASSLATGPNEKLFF. CDR3 sequence (DNA): TGTGCTAGCAGCTTAGCGACAGGCCCTAATGAAAAACTGTTTTTT.

V gene TRBV7-2 combines with J gene TRBJ2-1; TRBD1 matches 9 bases. Per the germline V gene, CDR1 is SGHTA and CDR2 is FQGNSA. This CDR3 region has 15 residues. J was trimmed by 6 bases and V by 1 base; bases with no gene match: 4. The CDR3 reads CASSLVSTGGNEQFF. CDR3 in DNA: TGTGCCAGCAGCTTAGTCTCGACAGGGGGCAATGAGCAGTTCTTC. The variable domain in full, completed from reference TRBV7-2 and TRBJ2-1, reads GAGVSQSPSNKVTEKGKDVELRCDPISGHTALYWYRQSLGQGLEFLIYFQGNSAPDKSGLPSDRFSAERTGGSVSTLTIQRTQQEDSAVYLCASSLVSTGGNEQFFGPGTRLTVL.

V is TRBV5-1 and J is TRBJ1-6; D remains unclear. Trimming cost V 0 bases and J 1 base, with 8 bases left between them. CDR1 is SGHRS and CDR2 is YFSETQ in the germline V gene. The CDR3 contains 16 residues. This CDR3 reads CASSLDGVSYNSPLHF. For the CDR3, the DNA is TGCGCCAGCAGCTTGGACGGGGTATCCTATAATTCACCCCTCCACTTT. Full variable domain (remainder filled in from reference TRBV5-1 and TRBJ1-6): KAGVTQTPRYLIKTRGQQVTLSCSPISGHRSVSWYQQTPGQGLQFLFEYFSETQRNKGNFPGRFSGRQFSNSRSEMNVSTLELGDSALYLCASSLDGVSYNSPLHFGNGTRLTVT.

This clone has a handful of counts. The chain has TRBV29-1 and TRBJ2-5; TRBD1 aligns across 7 bases. The length of the CDR3 is 12 residues. Germline-derived CDR1 and CDR2 are SQVTM and ANQGSEA. V gave up 2 bases and J gave up 5 bases; unmatched junction bases: 2. CDR3 protein: CSVESRGETQYF. CDR3 DNA: TGCAGCGTTGAATCCAGGGGGGAGACCCAGTACTTC.

The genes are TRBV5-1 and TRBJ1-2, with D possibly being TRBD1 (5 bases). Per the germline V gene, CDR1 is SGHRS and CDR2 is YFSETQ. The CDR3 consists of 14 residues. With 4 bases removed from V and 4 bases from J, the gap between germline ends came to 14 bases. CDR3 protein: CASSPATASYGYTF. The CDR3 bases are TGCGCCAGCAGCCCCGCGACAGCGAGCTATGGCTACACCTTC.

V is TRBV4-3 and J is TRBJ1-5, with a weak D call TRBD1 (6 bases). Germline assignment: CDR1 LGHNA and CDR2 YSLEER. Trimming took off 1 base at V and 1 base at J, with 14 bases between the two ends. The CDR3 is 17 residues long. CDR3 sequence (DNA): TGCGCCAGCAGCCAAGGGGGGCGCAGGGGAAGCAATCAGCCCCAGCATTTT. It encodes CASSQGGRRGSNQPQHF.

The CDR3 spells CASTIRGMHTEAFF. CDR3 DNA sequence: TGTGCCAGCACCATCAGGGGGATGCACACTGAAGCTTTCTTT. V is TRBV3-1 (or the pseudogene TRBV3-2) and J is TRBJ1-1, with 7 bases lining up with TRBD1. CDR3 length: 14 amino acids. Looked up from germline, CDR1 is LGHDT and CDR2 is YNNKEL (reference sequence). The J segment lost 3 bases and the V segment lost 7 bases, leaving 8 bases of the junction unmatched.

CDR3 residues: CASNKQTNYGYTF. The CDR3 bases are TGTGCCAGCAACAAACAGACTAACTATGGCTACACCTTC. The rearrangement links TRBV6-6 to TRBJ1-2; D gene unclear. The CDR3 spans 13 residues. Germline-derived CDR1 and CDR2 are MNHNY and SVGAGI (reference sequence). Trimming removed 7 bases from V and 0 bases from J, with 9 bases in between.

The rearrangement uses TRBV11-1 and TRBJ2-1; 8 bases map to TRBD1. This CDR3 region has 13 residues. Trimming cost V 3 bases and J 9 bases; bases outside gene matches: 4. The germline CDR1 and CDR2 sequences are SGHAT and FQDESV (reference sequence). CDR3 region: CASSFTGGSEQFF. The CDR3 bases are TGTGCCAGCAGCTTTACAGGGGGAAGTGAGCAGTTCTTC.